These 6 T cell receptor beta chains share one sample of origin, sequenced in a study of early stage breast cancer tumors. The table came from immunoSEQ multiplex PCR; TCRdb's copy has only in-frame clones and leaves some out. The sample records 25,000 to 35,000 clones, around three fifths being singletons. Sequenced: breast tumor tissue. These receptors were taken from a person aged 50 to 59 with breast cancer.

The rearrangement uses TRBV27 and TRBJ2-7, with no clear D. V dropped 5 bases and J dropped 1 base, with 15 bases sitting between them. Looked up from germline, CDR1 is MNHEY and CDR2 is SMNVEV (reference sequence). CDR3 length: 15 residues. The CDR3 is CASSPSVSRSYEQYF. The CDR3 DNA follows: TGTGCCAGCAGTCCCTCAGTATCTAGATCCTACGAGCAGTACTTC.

The gene calls are TRBV19 and TRBJ2-7; a weak D match, TRBD2 (5 bases). CDR3 length: 14 residues. V lost 6 bases and J 4 bases, leaving 16 bases between the germline ends. Germline V lookup: CDR1 LNHDA, CDR2 SQIVND (reference sequence). CDR3 residues: CASRPPGRWYEQYF. CDR3 nucleotides: TGTGCCAGTAGGCCCCCGGGAAGATGGTACGAGCAGTACTTC.

The chain joins TRBV6-1 to TRBJ2-6, with 7 bases lining up with TRBD1. The CDR3 is made up of 18 amino acids. With 2 bases clipped from V and 3 bases from J, the junction kept 10 bases outside the gene matches. The V gene's germline CDR1 is MNHNS and CDR2 SASEGT. The chain's CDR3 is CASSENPTGLVGANVLTF. The CDR3 bases are TGTGCCAGCAGTGAAAACCCGACAGGGCTTGTTGGGGCCAACGTCCTGACTTTC.

The chain carries TRBV5-1 and TRBJ2-1; TRBD1 aligns across 7 bases. CDR1 is SGHRS, CDR2 YFSETQ, per germline. The CDR3 spans 14 residues. The junction had 4 bases not matched to a gene; V was cut back by 0 bases and J by 7 bases. The CDR3 region is CASSLGTGRNEQFF. In DNA, the CDR3 is TGCGCCAGCAGCTTGGGGACAGGTAGGAATGAGCAGTTCTTC.

The genes are TRBV10-2 and TRBJ2-7; D tentatively fits TRBD1 or TRBD2 (5 bases each). V dropped 6 bases and J dropped 5 bases, with 17 bases sitting between them. This CDR3 spans 14 amino acids. The germline V gene has CDR1 WSHSY and CDR2 SAAADI. CDR3 in amino acids: CASRGTPSPNEQYF. As DNA, the CDR3 is TGCGCCAGCAGGGGGACGCCAAGCCCCAACGAGCAGTACTTC.

The V call is TRBV11-2, the J call TRBJ2-1, with TRBD2 matching over 11 bases. V lost 3 bases to trimming and J lost 3 bases; unmatched junction nucleotides: 1. Germline V CDR1 and CDR2: SGHAT, FQNNGV. CDR3 size: 15 residues. The DNA of the CDR3 is TGTGCCAGCAGCTTGGGGACTAGCGGCTACAATGAGCAGTTCTTC. This sequence encodes CASSLGTSGYNEQFF.